Shown below are 14 T cell receptor beta chains from a single sample sequenced in a study of early T cells in non-severe SARS-CoV-2 infection. Each CDR3 protein is one row after TCRdb ran MiXCR on the 5' RACE reads. The data show tens of thousands of distinct CDR3 sequences, less than 15% seen once. Sequenced sample: whole blood. All receptors derive from an adult who was a healthcare worker with PCR-confirmed SARS-CoV-2 infection or an uninfected control (not recorded which).

V gene TRBV18 combines with J gene TRBJ2-7; D call uncertain. Trimming shortened V by 3 bases and J by 2 bases, and 8 bases separated the two germline ends. The CDR3 totals 13 residues. Germline V lookup: CDR1 KGHSH, CDR2 LQKENI. The CDR3 DNA sequence: TGTGCCAGCTCACCGATAAGCACCTACGAGCAGTACTTC. This sequence encodes CASSPISTYEQYF.

This sequence joins TRBV4-3 and TRBJ2-3; 8 bases are shared with TRBD2. Germline trimming cut 1 base from V and 2 bases from J; bases unmatched to any gene: 11. The CDR3 runs to 18 residues. Germline assignment: CDR1 LGHNA and CDR2 YSLEER. CDR3: CASSQGFSSGGYTDTQYF. For the CDR3, the DNA is TGCGCCAGCAGCCAAGGATTTTCGAGCGGGGGATACACAGATACGCAGTATTTT.

J is TRBJ2-1 and V is TRBV11-3; weak D call: TRBD1 (6 bases). The V gene lost 4 bases and the J gene lost 4 bases, with 14 bases spanning the gap. Germline V gives CDR1 SGHNT, CDR2 YENEEA. The CDR3 runs 15 residues. The CDR3 nucleotides read TGTGCCAGCAGCTCCTTGGACAGCCGATACAATGAGCAGTTCTTC. Its protein product is CASSSLDSRYNEQFF.

The chain joins TRBV29-1 to TRBJ2-5; the D gene is possibly TRBD1 (5 bases). The CDR3 is 13 residues long. Trimming shortened V by 5 bases and J by 1 base, and 11 bases separated the two germline ends. The germline gives CDR1 SQVTM, CDR2 ANQGSEA. Here the CDR3 reads CSVLGRGQETQYF. The CDR3 bases are TGCAGCGTTCTGGGTAGGGGCCAAGAGACCCAGTACTTC.

This clonotype was seen repeatedly, ten times or more. The V call is TRBV20-1, the J call TRBJ2-3, with 9 nucleotides matching TRBD2. Germline trimming cut 6 bases from V and 2 bases from J; bases unmatched to any gene: 9. This CDR3 spans 15 amino acids. CDR1 and CDR2 (germline): DFQATT, SNEGSKA (reference sequence). CDR3 residues: CSAWYSGGLTDTQYF. CDR3 in DNA: TGCAGTGCCTGGTACAGCGGGGGGCTCACAGATACGCAGTATTTT.

This clonotype was counted at least ten times. The chain couples TRBV2 to TRBJ1-6, with a tentative D call TRBD1 (6 bases). This CDR3 comprises 13 residues. V lost 3 bases and J lost 7, with 7 bases in between. In germline, CDR1 is SNHLY, CDR2 FYNNEI. CDR3 coding DNA: TGTGCCAGCAGTGACCAGGGGAATTCACCCCTCCACTTT. Its protein is CASSDQGNSPLHF.

This clonotype was detected many times. The chain combines TRBV29-1 with TRBJ2-7, with 11 bases matching TRBD2. There are 15 residues in the CDR3. The germline V gene encodes CDR1 SQVTM and CDR2 ANQGSEA. V trimming: 4 bases; J trimming: 3 bases; junction bases outside the gene matches: 8. CDR3 DNA: TGCAGCGTTGGGAAACTAGCGGGGGTTATCTACGAGCAGTACTTC. Translating gives CSVGKLAGVIYEQYF.

This clonotype was seen a few times. This chain uses TRBV5-1 with TRBJ1-1; D remains ambiguous. The germline V and J ends were trimmed by 1 base and 0 bases, with 10 bases remaining between them. The length of the CDR3 is 15 residues. In germline, CDR1 is SGHRS, CDR2 YFSETQ. The CDR3 nucleotides read TGCGCCAGCAGCTTGTCCGACGGGCTGAACACTGAAGCTTTCTTT. The encoded protein is CASSLSDGLNTEAFF. Full variable domain (missing parts from reference TRBV5-1 and TRBJ1-1): KAGVTQTPRYLIKTRGQQVTLSCSPISGHRSVSWYQQTPGQGLQFLFEYFSETQRNKGNFPGRFSGRQFSNSRSEMNVSTLELGDSALYLCASSLSDGLNTEAFFGQGTRLTVV.

Only a few counts were recorded for this clonotype. This chain connects TRBV6-4 to TRBJ2-7, with TRBD1 matching 7 bases. V dropped 7 bases and J dropped 0; count of bases not matched to a gene: 6. This CDR3 spans 14 amino acids. In germline, CDR1 is MRHNA, CDR2 SNTAGT. The chain's CDR3 is CASKPTGSSYEQYF. DNA for the CDR3: TGTGCCAGCAAACCGACAGGGAGCTCCTACGAGCAGTACTTC.

V usage is TRBV10-3 and J usage is TRBJ1-1, with no clear D. Trimming cost V 4 bases and J 0 bases, with 12 bases left between them. This CDR3 region has 15 residues. CDR1 ENHRY and CDR2 SYGVKD come from the germline V gene. CDR3 in amino acids: CAISGSAGLNTEAFF. CDR3 coding DNA: TGTGCCATCAGTGGGAGCGCAGGATTGAACACTGAAGCTTTCTTT.

This clonotype appeared a single time. The CDR3 DNA reads as TGTGCCAGCAGTGAAATTGGGACAGCGAACACCGGGGAGCTGTTTTTT. Protein: CASSEIGTANTGELFF. The chain links TRBV25-1 to TRBJ2-2; 7 nucleotides match TRBD1. The CDR3 loop spans 16 amino acids. J gave up 0 bases and V 2 bases, and 3 bases lay outside the gene matches. In germline, CDR1 is MGHDK, CDR2 SYGVNS.

CDR3 nucleotide sequence: TGTGCCAGCAGAAACCGGGACTTCGCGTTTCTCGAGCAGTACTTC. Its translation: CASRNRDFAFLEQYF. The V gene is TRBV2, the J gene TRBJ2-7; possible D gene TRBD2, 6 bases. The V and J ends lost 6 bases and 6 bases respectively, with 21 bases between them. The CDR3 spans 15 residues. Germline CDR1 is SNHLY and CDR2 is FYNNEI.

This clonotype was recorded a few times. This rearrangement joins TRBV27 to TRBJ1-1; maybe TRBD1 (5 bases). The V and J ends lost 1 base and 4 bases respectively, with 7 bases between them. The CDR3 runs to 13 residues. Germline-derived CDR1 and CDR2 are MNHEY and SMNVEV (reference sequence). CDR3 DNA: TGTGCCAGCAGTTTATGGGGGAGCACTGAAGCTTTCTTT. It specifies CASSLWGSTEAFF.

This chain joins TRBV20-1 and TRBJ2-7; D tentatively fits TRBD1 or TRBD2 (5 bases each). From germline, CDR1 is DFQATT and CDR2 SNEGSKA (reference sequence). Trimming took 7 bases from V and 4 from J, leaving 11 bases between them. This CDR3 has 11 amino acids. DNA of the CDR3: TGCAGTGGTGAGGGGTCTTACGAGCAGTACTTC. Translated: CSGEGSYEQYF.